These T cell receptor beta chains were read from a single sample in a study of a mutant IDH1 vaccine in newly diagnosed glioma. Assay used: immunoSEQ multiplex PCR; TCRdb lists only in-frame clones, some missing. Seen here are 25,000 to 30,000 clones, roughly 80% observed once, and the top ten hold approximately 19%. What these receptors recognize is not known. The sequencing here drew on PBMCs, taken from a glioma patient whose treatment included an IDH1 peptide vaccine. The receptors were sampled from a woman in her twenties or thirties with glioma. The CDR3 runs from the conserved cysteine through the conserved F or W. The D gene is left open where the match is weak. The listing skips clone size in some rows; elsewhere it reads once, few, many or a size class.

v_call: TRBV4-1; j_call: TRBJ2-7; d_call: -; clone_size: -; cdr3_nt: TGCGCCAGCAGCCAAGTCTCCGGGTCATCCTTCTCCTACGAGCAGTACTTC; cdr3_aa: CASSQVSGSSFSYEQYF
v_call: TRBV27; j_call: TRBJ1-2; d_call: -; clone_size: -; cdr3_nt: TGTGCCAGCAGTTCTGCAGACAGGAACTATGGCTACACCTTC; cdr3_aa: CASSSADRNYGYTF
v_call: TRBV7-9; j_call: TRBJ1-4; d_call: TRBD1; clone_size: -; cdr3_nt: TGTGCCAGCAGCTTAGATGGGCCGACAGGGCTCGCTGAAAAACTGTTTTTT; cdr3_aa: CASSLDGPTGLAEKLFF
v_call: TRBV5-6; j_call: TRBJ1-1; d_call: -; clone_size: -; cdr3_nt: TGTGCCAGCAGCTTGGGAGGCCGGAACACTGAAGCTTTCTTT; cdr3_aa: CASSLGGRNTEAFF
v_call: TRBV9; j_call: TRBJ1-2; d_call: -; clone_size: -; cdr3_nt: TGTGCCAGCACCCCTGGGGGGGGCGATAATGGCTACACCTTC; cdr3_aa: CASTPGGGDNGYTF
v_call: TRBV5-4; j_call: TRBJ2-7; d_call: -; clone_size: few; cdr3_nt: TGTGCCAGCAGCTTGTACAGGTACTTC; cdr3_aa: CASSLYRYF
v_call: TRBV2; j_call: TRBJ1-2; d_call: TRBD1; clone_size: -; cdr3_nt: TGTGCCAGCAGGGTACAGGGGGACTATGGCTACACCTTC; cdr3_aa: CASRVQGDYGYTF
v_call: TRBV6-5; j_call: TRBJ1-3; d_call: -; clone_size: -; cdr3_nt: TGTGCCAGCAGTTACTCGAATCGGGGTATCGGAGACACCATATATTTT; cdr3_aa: CASSYSNRGIGDTIYF
v_call: TRBV5-1; j_call: TRBJ1-5; d_call: -; clone_size: -; cdr3_nt: TGCGCCAGCAGCTTGGGGGGGGGAAGTCAGCCCCAGCATTTT; cdr3_aa: CASSLGGGSQPQHF
v_call: TRBV6-1; j_call: TRBJ2-7; d_call: -; clone_size: -; cdr3_nt: TGTGCCAGCATAAAGGAGCCCCTCGGCGAGCAGTACTTC; cdr3_aa: CASIKEPLGEQYF
v_call: TRBV7-6; j_call: TRBJ2-1; d_call: TRBD2; clone_size: -; cdr3_nt: TGTGCCAGCAGCTTAATAGCTAGCGGTTACAATGAGCAGTTCTTC; cdr3_aa: CASSLIASGYNEQFF
v_call: TRBV5-1; j_call: TRBJ1-3; d_call: -; clone_size: few; cdr3_nt: TGCGCCAGCAGCTTGGGATTGGGCTCTGGAAACACCATATATTTT; cdr3_aa: CASSLGLGSGNTIYF
v_call: TRBV5-5; j_call: TRBJ2-3; d_call: TRBD2; clone_size: -; cdr3_nt: TGTGCCAGCAGCTTGGCCGCTAGCGGGTTCACAGATACGCAGTATTTT; cdr3_aa: CASSLAASGFTDTQYF
v_call: TRBV2; j_call: TRBJ2-2; d_call: -; clone_size: -; cdr3_nt: TGTGCCAGCAGTGGTCAGGGGGAGCTGTTTTTT; cdr3_aa: CASSGQGELFF
v_call: TRBV7-9; j_call: TRBJ1-1; d_call: -; clone_size: -; cdr3_nt: TGTGCCAGCAGCTCTACGAGGGGGAACACTGAAGCTTTCTTT; cdr3_aa: CASSSTRGNTEAFF
v_call: TRBV5-4; j_call: TRBJ2-3; d_call: TRBD2; clone_size: once; cdr3_nt: TGTGCCAGCAGCTTGGAACTAGCGGTAGATACGCAGTATTTT; cdr3_aa: CASSLELAVDTQYF
v_call: TRBV2; j_call: TRBJ1-1; d_call: -; clone_size: -; cdr3_nt: TGTGCCAGCAGGAAACCCGGGACTGAAGCTTTCTTT; cdr3_aa: CASRKPGTEAFF
v_call: TRBV19; j_call: TRBJ1-6; d_call: TRBD1; clone_size: -; cdr3_nt: TGTGCCAGTATTCCAGGGGGCGCGGGGAATTCACCCCTCCACTTT; cdr3_aa: CASIPGGAGNSPLHF
v_call: TRBV19; j_call: TRBJ2-2; d_call: -; clone_size: once; cdr3_nt: TGTGCCAGTAGTATTGAGGGACCCGGGGAGCTGTTTTTT; cdr3_aa: CASSIEGPGELFF
v_call: TRBV10-1; j_call: TRBJ2-3; d_call: -; clone_size: -; cdr3_nt: TGCGCCAGCAGTGACCAGGGACGGTCGCGGGCAGATACGCAGTATTTT; cdr3_aa: CASSDQGRSRADTQYF
v_call: TRBV5-1; j_call: TRBJ1-1; d_call: TRBD1; clone_size: -; cdr3_nt: TGCGCCAGCAGCTTGGGGACAGGGGGCACTGAAGCTTTCTTT; cdr3_aa: CASSLGTGGTEAFF
v_call: TRBV6-6; j_call: TRBJ2-1; d_call: -; clone_size: -; cdr3_nt: TGTGCCAGCAGTCATGGGTGGAATGAGCAGTTCTTC; cdr3_aa: CASSHGWNEQFF
v_call: TRBV19; j_call: TRBJ2-3; d_call: TRBD2; clone_size: -; cdr3_nt: TGTGCCAGTAGTCCGTTAGCGGGGGGTATCACAGATACGCAGTATTTT; cdr3_aa: CASSPLAGGITDTQYF
v_call: TRBV21-1; j_call: TRBJ1-2; d_call: -; clone_size: -; cdr3_nt: TGTGCCAGCAGCAACTGGAGGAAGCCCTATGGCTACACCTTC; cdr3_aa: CASSNWRKPYGYTF
v_call: TRBV6-5; j_call: TRBJ1-1; d_call: TRBD1; clone_size: -; cdr3_nt: TGTGCCAGCAGTCCCAGGGGGCTTGCGAACACTGAAGCTTTCTTT; cdr3_aa: CASSPRGLANTEAFF
v_call: TRBV4-2; j_call: TRBJ2-3; d_call: -; clone_size: -; cdr3_nt: TGTGCCAGCAGCCATGCCAGCACAGATACGCAGTATTTT; cdr3_aa: CASSHASTDTQYF
v_call: TRBV30; j_call: TRBJ2-3; d_call: TRBD2; clone_size: few; cdr3_nt: TGTGCCTGGAGTCTTAGCGGGGGGGCAACAGATACGCAGTATTTT; cdr3_aa: CAWSLSGGATDTQYF
v_call: TRBV6-6; j_call: TRBJ1-1; d_call: -; clone_size: -; cdr3_nt: TGTGCCTCCAGGGTCGCCACTGAAGCTTTCTTT; cdr3_aa: CASRVATEAFF
v_call: TRBV2; j_call: TRBJ2-1; d_call: TRBD2; clone_size: -; cdr3_nt: TGTGCCAGCACTCAGGAGCGGGGGAGTCACAATGAGCAGTTCTTC; cdr3_aa: CASTQERGSHNEQFF
v_call: TRBV19; j_call: TRBJ1-1; d_call: -; clone_size: -; cdr3_nt: TGTGCCAGTAGTATAATGGGGTTGAACACTGAAGCTTTCTTT; cdr3_aa: CASSIMGLNTEAFF
v_call: TRBV7-6; j_call: TRBJ1-1; d_call: -; clone_size: -; cdr3_nt: TGTGCCAGCAGCTTAGTGACGGGGACGAACACTGAAGCTTTCTTT; cdr3_aa: CASSLVTGTNTEAFF
v_call: TRBV13; j_call: TRBJ2-7; d_call: TRBD2; clone_size: -; cdr3_nt: TGTGCCAGCAGCTCCCCAGCCGGGGGTAGCGGGTACTACGAGCAGTACTTC; cdr3_aa: CASSSPAGGSGYYEQYF
v_call: TRBV7-9; j_call: TRBJ1-2; d_call: -; clone_size: medium-sized; cdr3_nt: TGTGCCAGCAGCGAACCCAGTTATATCCCGGTTCGTCGGTATGGCTACACCTTC; cdr3_aa: CASSEPSYIPVRRYGYTF
v_call: TRBV4-1; j_call: TRBJ2-4; d_call: -; clone_size: -; cdr3_nt: TGCGCCAGCAGCCAAGGACTCTTACAAAACATTCAGTACTTC; cdr3_aa: CASSQGLLQNIQYF
v_call: TRBV19; j_call: TRBJ2-5; d_call: -; clone_size: -; cdr3_nt: TGTGCCAGTAGTCAGTCAGCCCAAGAGACCCAGTACTTC; cdr3_aa: CASSQSAQETQYF
v_call: TRBV19; j_call: TRBJ1-5; d_call: -; clone_size: once; cdr3_nt: TGTGCCAGTATACCGACAGGATATAGCAATCAGCCCCAGCATTTT; cdr3_aa: CASIPTGYSNQPQHF
v_call: TRBV5-4; j_call: TRBJ2-7; d_call: -; clone_size: once; cdr3_nt: TGTGCCAGCAGCTTGGAATGGGGGGCAGAGCAGTACTTC; cdr3_aa: CASSLEWGAEQYF
v_call: TRBV9; j_call: TRBJ2-3; d_call: -; clone_size: -; cdr3_nt: TGTGCCAGCAGCGACCGGTCCACAGATACGCAGTATTTT; cdr3_aa: CASSDRSTDTQYF
v_call: TRBV10-1; j_call: TRBJ1-2; d_call: -; clone_size: few; cdr3_nt: TGCGCCAGCAGTGAGACGCAGAGCTATGGCTACACCTTC; cdr3_aa: CASSETQSYGYTF
v_call: TRBV10-2; j_call: TRBJ1-2; d_call: -; clone_size: -; cdr3_nt: TGCGCCAGCAGGGGGGGCTTTGGGTATGGCTACACCTTC; cdr3_aa: CASRGGFGYGYTF
v_call: TRBV19; j_call: TRBJ1-5; d_call: -; clone_size: -; cdr3_nt: TGTGCCAGTATTCTATCGACCCGTAGCAATCAGCCCCAGCATTTT; cdr3_aa: CASILSTRSNQPQHF
v_call: TRBV4-3; j_call: TRBJ1-2; d_call: -; clone_size: -; cdr3_nt: TGCGCCAGCAGCCAAGAGGGCGGGGAGGGCTATGGCTACACCTTC; cdr3_aa: CASSQEGGEGYGYTF
v_call: TRBV2; j_call: TRBJ1-3; d_call: -; clone_size: -; cdr3_nt: TGTGCCAGCAGTGTCTTTGGGAGCAGCTCTGGAAACACCATATATTTT; cdr3_aa: CASSVFGSSSGNTIYF
v_call: TRBV2; j_call: TRBJ1-2; d_call: TRBD1; clone_size: once; cdr3_nt: TGTGCCAGCACCCGGACAGGGGTCCATGGCTACACCTTC; cdr3_aa: CASTRTGVHGYTF
v_call: TRBV2; j_call: TRBJ2-7; d_call: TRBD2; clone_size: -; cdr3_nt: TGTGCCAGCAGTGGGGCTAGCGGGGAATACGAGCAGTACTTC; cdr3_aa: CASSGASGEYEQYF
v_call: TRBV5-1; j_call: TRBJ1-1; d_call: -; clone_size: -; cdr3_nt: TGCGCCAGCAGCTTGGGGGCCACTGAAGCTTTCTTT; cdr3_aa: CASSLGATEAFF
v_call: TRBV18; j_call: TRBJ1-1; d_call: -; clone_size: -; cdr3_nt: TGTGCCAGCTCACCAGGGCCCCTACAAATGAACACTGAAGCTTTCTTT; cdr3_aa: CASSPGPLQMNTEAFF
v_call: TRBV19; j_call: TRBJ1-1; d_call: -; clone_size: -; cdr3_nt: TGTGCCAGTAGAATGGGGAACACTGAAGCTTTCTTT; cdr3_aa: CASRMGNTEAFF
v_call: TRBV6-5; j_call: TRBJ2-7; d_call: -; clone_size: -; cdr3_nt: TGTGCCAGCAGTCCGGACAACTCCTACGAGCAGTACTTC; cdr3_aa: CASSPDNSYEQYF
v_call: TRBV9; j_call: TRBJ2-3; d_call: TRBD2; clone_size: -; cdr3_nt: TGTGCCAGCAGCGTATTAGCGGGGGCCGGCACGCAGTATTTT; cdr3_aa: CASSVLAGAGTQYF
v_call: TRBV6-1; j_call: TRBJ2-2; d_call: TRBD2; clone_size: -; cdr3_nt: TGTGCCAGCAGTGAGGGACTAGCGGGGGGGCCTTGGGCCGGGGAGCTGTTTTTT; cdr3_aa: CASSEGLAGGPWAGELFF
v_call: TRBV11-3; j_call: TRBJ2-5; d_call: TRBD1; clone_size: -; cdr3_nt: TGTGCCAGCAGCTTAACTTGGACAGGGGGGGTTGAGACCCAGTACTTC; cdr3_aa: CASSLTWTGGVETQYF
v_call: TRBV30; j_call: TRBJ2-1; d_call: TRBD1; clone_size: -; cdr3_nt: TGTGCCTGGAGTTCTGGGACAGGGCTTACCAATGAGCAGTTCTTC; cdr3_aa: CAWSSGTGLTNEQFF
v_call: TRBV6-1; j_call: TRBJ1-2; d_call: -; clone_size: -; cdr3_nt: TGTGCCATCCAGGTCGGACAGTATTATGGCTACACCTTC; cdr3_aa: CAIQVGQYYGYTF
v_call: TRBV7-2; j_call: TRBJ2-5; d_call: TRBD1; clone_size: -; cdr3_nt: TGTGCCAGCAGCCCGGCGACAGGGTTTGGAGAGACCCAGTACTTC; cdr3_aa: CASSPATGFGETQYF
v_call: TRBV29-1; j_call: TRBJ1-3; d_call: -; clone_size: -; cdr3_nt: TGCAGCGTTGAAGTCGGCGCCGCAAACACCATATATTTT; cdr3_aa: CSVEVGAANTIYF
v_call: TRBV6-1; j_call: TRBJ1-1; d_call: -; clone_size: few; cdr3_nt: TGTGCCAGCAGTGGGAGACTGAACACTGAAGCTTTCTTT; cdr3_aa: CASSGRLNTEAFF
v_call: TRBV5-1; j_call: TRBJ1-6; d_call: -; clone_size: -; cdr3_nt: TGCGCCAGCAGCTTGGGGACAGTTAATTCACCCCTCCACTTT; cdr3_aa: CASSLGTVNSPLHF
v_call: TRBV2; j_call: TRBJ2-3; d_call: -; clone_size: -; cdr3_nt: TGTGCCAGCAGTGCGGCCTGGGGCACAGATACGCAGTATTTT; cdr3_aa: CASSAAWGTDTQYF
v_call: TRBV6-5; j_call: TRBJ2-2; d_call: -; clone_size: -; cdr3_nt: TGTGCCAGCAGTCCCGGTGCTTCGGGCACCGGGGAGCTGTTTTTT; cdr3_aa: CASSPGASGTGELFF